What follows are 5 T cell receptor beta chains derived from one specimen sequenced in a study of shared clonotypes between healthy human individuals. Assay used: immunoSEQ multiplex PCR; TCRdb lists only in-frame clones, some missing. The data hold 2.3 million or so clones, with approximately 93% observed a single time. Source material: naive CD4+ T cells from PBMCs. The subset: CD45RA+ positively selected. The receptor source for this set is a man aged 18 to 35 in good health. Some clones in this sample may be carry-over from other donors' samples.

The chain employs TRBV5-4 and TRBJ2-2, with 9 nucleotides matching TRBD2. CDR3 length: 16 amino acids. The V segment lost 4 bases and the J segment 1 base; nucleotides outside the gene matches: 5. From germline, CDR1 is SGHNT and CDR2 YYREEE (reference sequence). CDR3 residues: CASSGGLAKNTGELFF. The DNA for the CDR3 is TGTGCCAGCAGCGGGGGACTAGCAAAGAACACCGGGGAGCTGTTTTTT.

As concerns this clone: This sample includes further DNA sequences coding for the same CDR3. The rearrangement links TRBV5-1 to TRBJ2-1; 7 bases fit TRBD2. Germline trimming cut 0 bases from V and 1 base from J; bases unmatched to any gene: 7. The germline V gene encodes CDR1 SGHRS and CDR2 YFSETQ. CDR3 length equals 17 residues. In nucleotides, the CDR3 is TGCGCCAGCAGCTTGGTCGGGTTAGCGGGTTCCTACAATGAGCAGTTCTTC. Its protein is CASSLVGLAGSYNEQFF.

This chain connects TRBV9 to TRBJ2-3, with D maybe TRBD1 (6 bases). This CDR3 has 15 amino acids. Trimming stripped 0 bases from V and 8 bases from J, with 16 bases between. Germline V gives CDR1 SGDLS, CDR2 YYNGEE. The CDR3 bases are TGTGCCAGCAGCGTAGCTGAACAGGGTTATAGTACGCAGTATTTT. Translated: CASSVAEQGYSTQYF.

The genes are TRBV19 and TRBJ1-1, with 8 bases matching TRBD1. With V trimmed by 10 bases and J by 5 bases, 6 bases remained unmatched. The CDR3 totals 12 residues. Germline assignment: CDR1 LNHDA and CDR2 SQIVND (reference sequence). The DNA of the CDR3 is TGTGCCACCCTTGACAGGGGTACTGAAGCTTTCTTT. This translates into CATLDRGTEAFF.

The CDR3 nucleotides read TGTGCCAGCAGCTTGTCTGGACAGGGTATCTCCTACAATGAGCAGTTCTTC. This translates into CASSLSGQGISYNEQFF. The chain recombines TRBV5-4 with TRBJ2-1, with TRBD1 matching 8 bases. This CDR3 is 17 amino acids long. The germline CDR1 and CDR2 sequences are SGHNT and YYREEE (reference sequence). V shed 1 base, J shed 0 bases, and the junction held 6 bases outside the gene matches.